A selection of T cell receptor beta chains follows, all from one sample in a study of shared clonotypes between healthy human individuals. Repertoires were generated with immunoSEQ multiplex PCR, while TCRdb's copy carries only in-frame clones and drops some. The sample contains about a million clones, around 75% of which appear only once. The sequenced material came from memory CD4+ T cells sorted from blood. The receptors derive from a man aged 18 to 30 in good health. CDR3s include the opening cysteine and the closing phenylalanine or tryptophan. D genes are given only for firm matches. Clone size appears in some rows only: once, few, many, or a class for an expanded clone.

d_gene: .
v_gene: TRBV6-1
j_gene: TRBJ2-3
abundance: .
CDR3nt: TGTGCCAGCACCCCCCAGCCTGTGCTACTCAATACGCAGTATTTT
CDR3aa: CASTPQPVLLNTQYF

d_gene: .
v_gene: TRBV5-6
j_gene: TRBJ1-5
abundance: .
CDR3nt: TGTGCCAGCAGCAGGCGACAGGAACCTCGACAGCCCCAGCATTTT
CDR3aa: CASSRRQEPRQPQHF

d_gene: TRBD1
v_gene: TRBV25-1
j_gene: TRBJ1-6
abundance: .
CDR3nt: TGTGCCAGCACCGCTCCGGGACAGGGTATCGGGCCCCTCCACTTT
CDR3aa: CASTAPGQGIGPLHF

d_gene: .
v_gene: TRBV30
j_gene: TRBJ2-7
abundance: .
CDR3nt: TGTGCCTGGAGTGTCGGCAGGGCCTCCTACGAGCAGTACTTC
CDR3aa: CAWSVGRASYEQYF

d_gene: .
v_gene: TRBV5-1
j_gene: TRBJ1-2
abundance: .
CDR3nt: TGCGCCAGCAGCTTGGTTCAAGGGTATGGCTACACCTTC
CDR3aa: CASSLVQGYGYTF

d_gene: TRBD1
v_gene: TRBV5-1
j_gene: TRBJ2-7
abundance: once
CDR3nt: TGCGCCAGCAGCTTGGGGGGGACAGACGACGAGCAGTACTTC
CDR3aa: CASSLGGTDDEQYF

d_gene: .
v_gene: TRBV6-1
j_gene: TRBJ1-5
abundance: few
CDR3nt: TGTGCCAGCAGTGATGGGCAGGGTCAGCCCCAGCATTTT
CDR3aa: CASSDGQGQPQHF

d_gene: TRBD2
v_gene: TRBV7-9
j_gene: TRBJ2-5
abundance: .
CDR3nt: TGTGCCAGCAGCTTAGGAATAGCGGGGGGCGGAGAGACCCAGTACTTC
CDR3aa: CASSLGIAGGGETQYF

d_gene: .
v_gene: TRBV9
j_gene: TRBJ2-3
abundance: .
CDR3nt: TGTGCCAGCAGCGTAATAGGTGGGGGTAGCACAGATACGCAGTATTTT
CDR3aa: CASSVIGGGSTDTQYF

d_gene: TRBD1
v_gene: TRBV10-2
j_gene: TRBJ2-1
abundance: .
CDR3nt: TGCGCCAGCAGTGAGTTTACGCCGACAGGGGAGCAGTTCTTC
CDR3aa: CASSEFTPTGEQFF

d_gene: TRBD1
v_gene: TRBV6-5
j_gene: TRBJ2-7
abundance: .
CDR3nt: TGTGCCAGCAGTTACTCGGACAGGGGGTCCCACGAGCAGTACTTC
CDR3aa: CASSYSDRGSHEQYF

d_gene: TRBD1
v_gene: TRBV6-5
j_gene: TRBJ2-7
abundance: .
CDR3nt: TGTGCCAGTACCGGGACAGGCTCCTACGAGCAGTACTTC
CDR3aa: CASTGTGSYEQYF

d_gene: .
v_gene: TRBV18
j_gene: TRBJ2-2
abundance: .
CDR3nt: TGTGCCAGCTCAACAGCGGAGGGCGGGGAGCTGTTTTTT
CDR3aa: CASSTAEGGELFF

d_gene: TRBD2
v_gene: TRBV5-4
j_gene: TRBJ2-1
abundance: once
CDR3nt: TGTGCCAGCAGCTGGTCCATAGCGGGAGGTTCCAATGAGCAGTTCTTC
CDR3aa: CASSWSIAGGSNEQFF

d_gene: TRBD1
v_gene: TRBV19
j_gene: TRBJ1-5
abundance: .
CDR3nt: TGTGCCAGCAGAGACAGGGAAGGTCGGCAGCCCCAGCATTTT
CDR3aa: CASRDREGRQPQHF

d_gene: .
v_gene: TRBV5-3
j_gene: TRBJ1-1
abundance: few
CDR3nt: TGTGCCAGAAGCTTTCGGACAGAACGAACTGAAGCTTTCTTT
CDR3aa: CARSFRTERTEAFF

d_gene: .
v_gene: TRBV10-1
j_gene: TRBJ2-7
abundance: .
CDR3nt: TGCGCCAGCAGTGAGTCGGGACCGTTCCAGCAGTACTTC
CDR3aa: CASSESGPFQQYF

d_gene: TRBD1
v_gene: TRBV15
j_gene: TRBJ2-7
abundance: .
CDR3nt: TGTGCCACCAGCAGAGGGACAGGGGGTTCGTACGAGCAGTACTTC
CDR3aa: CATSRGTGGSYEQYF

d_gene: TRBD1
v_gene: TRBV28
j_gene: TRBJ1-1
abundance: few
CDR3nt: TGTGCCAGCAGACCTCAAGGGACAGGGGGCATCACTGAAGCTTTCTTT
CDR3aa: CASRPQGTGGITEAFF

d_gene: .
v_gene: TRBV7-8
j_gene: TRBJ1-1
abundance: .
CDR3nt: TGTGCCAGCAGCTTAGCTACGGGGCGGGCGTACACTGAAGCTTTCTTT
CDR3aa: CASSLATGRAYTEAFF

d_gene: .
v_gene: TRBV7-7
j_gene: TRBJ2-2
abundance: .
CDR3nt: TGTGCTAGCAGTGCCATGAACACCGGGGAGCTGTTTTTT
CDR3aa: CASSAMNTGELFF

d_gene: TRBD2
v_gene: TRBV19
j_gene: TRBJ2-2
abundance: .
CDR3nt: TGTGCCAGTAAGGGCGGGAGTGGTACCGGGGAGCTGTTTTTT
CDR3aa: CASKGGSGTGELFF

d_gene: TRBD2
v_gene: TRBV5-4
j_gene: TRBJ2-7
abundance: .
CDR3nt: TGTGCCAGCGGGCAACTAGCGACTTTTTCTTACGAGCAGTACTTC
CDR3aa: CASGQLATFSYEQYF

d_gene: TRBD1
v_gene: TRBV30
j_gene: TRBJ2-3
abundance: .
CDR3nt: TGTGCCTGGAGTGCCGGACAGGGGGTTACCACAGATACGCAGTATTTT
CDR3aa: CAWSAGQGVTTDTQYF

d_gene: TRBD1
v_gene: TRBV5-1
j_gene: TRBJ1-1
abundance: once
CDR3nt: TGCGCCAGCAGCCAAAACCCCGGGACAGGGAACACTGAAGCTTTCTTT
CDR3aa: CASSQNPGTGNTEAFF

d_gene: .
v_gene: TRBV19
j_gene: TRBJ2-2
abundance: .
CDR3nt: TGTGCCAGTAGTATACCTGGAGCCCGTACATCCGGGGAGCTGTTTTTT
CDR3aa: CASSIPGARTSGELFF

d_gene: TRBD1
v_gene: TRBV5-1
j_gene: TRBJ1-6
abundance: .
CDR3nt: TGCGCCAGCAGCTACCGAACCGGGACAGGGAATTCACCCCTCCACTTT
CDR3aa: CASSYRTGTGNSPLHF

d_gene: .
v_gene: TRBV18
j_gene: TRBJ2-1
abundance: .
CDR3nt: TGTGCCAGCTCATTGTCCGGGGATGAGCAGTTCTTC
CDR3aa: CASSLSGDEQFF

d_gene: .
v_gene: TRBV10-3
j_gene: TRBJ1-3
abundance: few
CDR3nt: TGTGCCATCAGTGAATTGGGACAAAGCTCTGGAAACACCATATATTTT
CDR3aa: CAISELGQSSGNTIYF

d_gene: .
v_gene: TRBV29-1
j_gene: TRBJ1-4
abundance: .
CDR3nt: TGCAGCGTCGCCTCGGGGGGGAGCGTAACTAATGAAAAACTGTTTTTT
CDR3aa: CSVASGGSVTNEKLFF

d_gene: .
v_gene: TRBV7-9
j_gene: TRBJ1-3
abundance: many
CDR3nt: TGTGCCAGCAGCTTGGGCGGACAGAGCTCTGGAAACACCATATATTTT
CDR3aa: CASSLGGQSSGNTIYF

d_gene: .
v_gene: TRBV2
j_gene: TRBJ2-3
abundance: .
CDR3nt: TGTGCCAGCAGAGGAAGGAGAAACGGACAGACAGATACGCAGTATTTT
CDR3aa: CASRGRRNGQTDTQYF

d_gene: TRBD1
v_gene: TRBV4-1
j_gene: TRBJ1-2
abundance: .
CDR3nt: TGCGCCAGCAGCCAAGATTTTGCGGGGGGACAGGTAGACGGCTACACCTTC
CDR3aa: CASSQDFAGGQVDGYTF

d_gene: .
v_gene: TRBV9
j_gene: TRBJ1-4
abundance: .
CDR3nt: TGTGCCAGCAGCGTAGCCTCGCAGTTTAATGAAAAACTGTTTTTT
CDR3aa: CASSVASQFNEKLFF

d_gene: .
v_gene: TRBV2
j_gene: TRBJ2-2
abundance: .
CDR3nt: TGTGCCAGCAGTTTGGGGGGACACATGAACACCGGGGAGCTGTTTTTT
CDR3aa: CASSLGGHMNTGELFF

d_gene: TRBD1
v_gene: TRBV4-3
j_gene: TRBJ1-2
abundance: once
CDR3nt: TGCGCCAGCAGCCAAGAGACAGGGACGCCTAACTATGGCTACACCTTC
CDR3aa: CASSQETGTPNYGYTF

d_gene: TRBD1
v_gene: TRBV5-1
j_gene: TRBJ2-7
abundance: .
CDR3nt: TGCGCCAGCAGCGACACAGGGGGCGCGTACGAGCAGTACTTC
CDR3aa: CASSDTGGAYEQYF

d_gene: TRBD2
v_gene: TRBV6-5
j_gene: TRBJ2-3
abundance: .
CDR3nt: TGTGCCAGCAGCTTCGGACTAGCACAGTATTTT
CDR3aa: CASSFGLAQYF

d_gene: .
v_gene: TRBV4-3
j_gene: TRBJ1-3
abundance: .
CDR3nt: TGCGCCAGCAGCCGACACTCTGGAAACACCATATATTTT
CDR3aa: CASSRHSGNTIYF

d_gene: .
v_gene: TRBV7-2
j_gene: TRBJ1-5
abundance: .
CDR3nt: TGTGCCAGCAGCTTAGAAGCAGGGTACAATCAGCCCCAGCATTTT
CDR3aa: CASSLEAGYNQPQHF

d_gene: .
v_gene: TRBV9
j_gene: TRBJ2-2
abundance: few
CDR3nt: TGTGCCAGCAGCGTAGCCGGAAATGCGAACACCGGGGAGCTGTTTTTT
CDR3aa: CASSVAGNANTGELFF